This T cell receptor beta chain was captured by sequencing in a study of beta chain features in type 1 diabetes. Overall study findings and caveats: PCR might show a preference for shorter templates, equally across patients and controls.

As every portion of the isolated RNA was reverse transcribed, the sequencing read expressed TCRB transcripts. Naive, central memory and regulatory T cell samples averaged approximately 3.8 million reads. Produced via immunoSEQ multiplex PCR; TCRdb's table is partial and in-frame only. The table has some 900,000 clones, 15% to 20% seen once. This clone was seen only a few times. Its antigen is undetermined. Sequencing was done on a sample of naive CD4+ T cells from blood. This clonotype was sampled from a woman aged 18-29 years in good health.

This CDR3 is CASSLSSGSLQFF. CDR3 coding DNA: TGTGCCAGCAGTTTATCGAGCGGGAGTTTGCAGTTCTTC. The J gene is TRBJ2-1, the V gene TRBV28; TRBD2 agrees at 8 bases. The V gene end was trimmed by 1 base and the J gene end by 12 bases; junction bases not matched to a gene: 5. The length of the CDR3 is 13 residues. Germline V CDR1 and CDR2: MDHEN, SYDVKM.